A selection of T cell receptor beta chains follows, all from one sample in a study of cytotoxic CD8 clonotypes in ibrutinib-treated CLL. Clones were read by immunoSEQ multiplex PCR, and TCRdb kept only the in-frame ones, dropping some. The sample lists hundreds of thousands of clones; about four fifths were seen once. Specimen: PBMCs, collected after 12 months of ibrutinib treatment. These receptors all stem from a human donor with chronic lymphocytic leukemia. CDR3s include the opening cysteine and the closing phenylalanine or tryptophan. D genes are given only for firm matches. Not all rows give a size; the values are once, few, many and, for expanded clones, a class.

size: few
V: TRBV18
J: TRBJ2-7
D: -
DNA: TGTGCCAGCTCACCACCGTGGCCGGATACCGACGAGCAGTACTTC
CDR3: CASSPPWPDTDEQYF

size: -
V: TRBV18
J: TRBJ2-3
D: -
DNA: TGTGCCAGCTCTCCTGGCACAGATACGCAGTATTTT
CDR3: CASSPGTDTQYF

size: -
V: TRBV18
J: TRBJ2-3
D: -
DNA: TGTGCCAGCTCACCACCGAGGGATACGCAGTATTTT
CDR3: CASSPPRDTQYF

size: -
V: TRBV29-1
J: TRBJ2-7
D: TRBD1
DNA: TGCAGCGCCCTGACAGGGGAACGCTACGAGCAGTACTTC
CDR3: CSALTGERYEQYF

size: -
V: TRBV6-5
J: TRBJ1-2
D: -
DNA: TGTGCCAGCAGTTACTACGGCAGTACTAACTATGGCTACACCTTC
CDR3: CASSYYGSTNYGYTF

size: -
V: TRBV6-6
J: TRBJ1-2
D: -
DNA: TGTGCCAGCAGTTACCTCGAGGGTAGCGGCTACACCTTC
CDR3: CASSYLEGSGYTF

size: -
V: TRBV6-6
J: TRBJ1-4
D: -
DNA: TGTGCCAGCAGAAAAACTCGGCACAGAGGTGAAAAACTGTTTTTT
CDR3: CASRKTRHRGEKLFF

size: -
V: TRBV5-5
J: TRBJ1-2
D: -
DNA: TGTGCCAGCAGCTTAGGTGGTGGGAAATCTAACTATGGCTACACCTTC
CDR3: CASSLGGGKSNYGYTF

size: -
V: TRBV5-1
J: TRBJ2-5
D: -
DNA: TGCGCCAGCAGAGCACAGCAAGAGACCCAGTACTTC
CDR3: CASRAQQETQYF

size: few
V: TRBV10-2
J: TRBJ2-7
D: -
DNA: TGCGCCAGCAGTGCGGCCAGTACCTACGAGCAGTACTTC
CDR3: CASSAASTYEQYF

size: once
V: TRBV5-1
J: TRBJ1-2
D: -
DNA: TGCGCCAGCAGCGCGGACCTCCCCCGGTTTAACTATGGCTACACCTTC
CDR3: CASSADLPRFNYGYTF

size: -
V: TRBV7-9
J: TRBJ2-2
D: -
DNA: TGTGCCACCCAGGGGTGGACGAACACCGGGGAGCTGTTTTTT
CDR3: CATQGWTNTGELFF

size: -
V: TRBV6-1
J: TRBJ1-6
D: -
DNA: TGTGCCAGCACTATCCAAGGACAGAATTCACCCCTCCACTTT
CDR3: CASTIQGQNSPLHF

size: -
V: TRBV5-1
J: TRBJ1-1
D: TRBD1
DNA: TGCGCCAGCAGCTTGATGGGGACAGGGGAGGGAAGCGCTTTCTTT
CDR3: CASSLMGTGEGSAFF

size: -
V: TRBV7-9
J: TRBJ2-3
D: TRBD2
DNA: TGTGCCAGCAGCGAGCCCTTCTCCATAGCGGGGTATACGCAGTATTTT
CDR3: CASSEPFSIAGYTQYF

size: -
V: TRBV6-5
J: TRBJ2-1
D: -
DNA: TGTGCCAGCAGTTACCTTTATGAGCAGTTCTTC
CDR3: CASSYLYEQFF

size: -
V: TRBV21-1
J: TRBJ1-4
D: -
DNA: TGTGCCAGCAGCGTACAGGAAAATGAAAAACTGTTTTTT
CDR3: CASSVQENEKLFF

size: few
V: TRBV28
J: TRBJ1-2
D: -
DNA: TGTGCCAGCGGGACCTCGATTTATGGCTACACCTTC
CDR3: CASGTSIYGYTF

size: -
V: TRBV6-1
J: TRBJ2-7
D: TRBD2
DNA: TGTGCCAGCAGTTCGGGACTAGCGGCTCGAGAGCAGTACTTC
CDR3: CASSSGLAAREQYF

size: -
V: TRBV7-9
J: TRBJ2-4
D: -
DNA: TGTGCCAGCAGCTTAGACGGCAGGGTGGGGGCCCCTACCAAAAACATTCAGTACTTC
CDR3: CASSLDGRVGAPTKNIQYF

size: -
V: TRBV6-5
J: TRBJ1-5
D: TRBD1
DNA: TGTGCCAGCAGTTCTACAGGGGATGATAGCAATCAGCCCCAGCATTTT
CDR3: CASSSTGDDSNQPQHF

size: -
V: TRBV2
J: TRBJ2-1
D: TRBD2
DNA: TGTGCCAGCAGACCGGGACTAGGTTCCTACAATGAGCAGTTCTTC
CDR3: CASRPGLGSYNEQFF

size: -
V: TRBV11-2
J: TRBJ2-3
D: TRBD2
DNA: TGTGCCAGCAGCCCCACTCAGGGGACTAGCGGGCCCGAGACAGATACGCAGTATTTT
CDR3: CASSPTQGTSGPETDTQYF

size: few
V: TRBV28
J: TRBJ2-3
D: TRBD2
DNA: TGTGCCAGCAGTTTCACTAGCGGGATGGATACGCAGTATTTT
CDR3: CASSFTSGMDTQYF

size: -
V: TRBV9
J: TRBJ2-5
D: TRBD2
DNA: TGTGCCAGCAGCGTAACCGGGACTAGCGGGAATGGCGAAGAGACCCAGTACTTC
CDR3: CASSVTGTSGNGEETQYF

size: -
V: TRBV21-1
J: TRBJ1-6
D: -
DNA: TGTGCCAGCAGCAAGGGCATTTTTTCACCCCTCCACTTT
CDR3: CASSKGIFSPLHF

size: few
V: TRBV27
J: TRBJ1-5
D: -
DNA: TGTGCCAGCAGTTTGGGCAGCAATCAGCCCCAGCATTTT
CDR3: CASSLGSNQPQHF